This TCR beta chain was captured by sequencing in a study of blood T cell repertoires in COVID-19 (TCRdb year 2020). Concerning the study at large: The collaborator samples originated in the United States, Italy and Spain and spanned the acute and convalescent phases of COVID-19. The material from the prospective study consisted of cDNA or gDNA derived from T cells, B-cell-depleted T cells, or PBMCs. Deeply sampled blood TCRbeta repertoires from subjects exposed to, actively infected with, or recovered from COVID-19 were included in the dataset. The repertoires were released in a freely available public database meant as a resource for research on the immune response to SARS-CoV-2. Samples came from the ongoing ImmuneRACE study (first 160 participants) plus 1,254 subjects from 6 global collaborators. Sample metadata almost always included a de-identified subject ID, COVID-19 status, age in years and sex. Where HLA class I and class II types were available, the types were taken from metadata supplied by the sample provider, not from assay-based typing.

This clone was recorded only once. This receptor's antigen is unknown. Base qualities are missing; no much larger clone stands one base away. One collaborating source in Seattle enrolled patients during active infection and followed them longitudinally through the course of disease. Whole blood was collected in K2EDTA tubes by collaborating institutions according to the institutions' own protocols. For TCRbeta analysis, collaborators shipped samples as frozen whole blood, isolated PBMCs, or DNA extracted from either of those sample types. TCRbeta CDR3 regions were amplified from genomic DNA using the immunoSEQ Assay, a bias-controlled multiplex PCR. Under the source paper's analysis protocol: The number of nucleated cells in each sample was estimated from the amplification of reference gene primers within the assay. To quantify the absolute abundance of each unique TCRbeta CDR3 rearrangement, sequence reads were collapsed and filtered. Productive Simpson clonality was computed per sample as the square root of Simpson's diversity index over productive rearrangements. Not all clones reach the TCRdb copy of this immuneACCESS table, which keeps in-frame sequences only. Checked studies attribute under half of the gap to unresolved V genes and leave the rest unexplained. The V and J calls and clone size were taken over from that table, and D and trimming were inferred from the DNA. The sample table records roughly 200,000 clones; roughly 79% of these occur just once. About 11% of the sample belongs to the ten largest clones.

The investigation overall reported the following: The amount of clinical and demographic metadata varied by source and participant and was provided uncurated.

Trimming takes 4 bases from V and 0 bases from J, and the germline ends sit 14 bases apart. Including the terminal cysteine and phenylalanine, the CDR3 comprises 17 residues. Only the CDR3 part of the read is kept: 51 bases, read in frame from the first base. Reading the germline V gene (reference sequence) gives CDR1 SGHNT and CDR2 YYREEE. Rearrangement joined TRBV5-4 to TRBJ2-6; the D gene is possibly TRBD1, with 6 bases matching. The sequence was obtained from a woman in her thirties or forties with COVID-19, enrolled during active disease. The sequenced material came from peripheral blood. This receptor carries the CDR3 CASSPGHGISGANVLTF. The sequenced DNA: TGTGCCAGCAGCCCGGGACACGGAATCTCTGGGGCCAACGTCCTGACTTTC.